The 32 T cell receptor beta chains below all came from one sample that was sequenced in a study of shared clonotypes between healthy human individuals (dated by TCRdb to about 2020). Library preparation used the immunoSEQ multiplex PCR assay. Sourced from immuneACCESS, this table was stored by TCRdb with only in-frame sequences that have V and J called. A share of the clones is absent; for the studies checked, an unresolved V gene accounts for under half, and the remainder has no known explanation. The sample yields 550,000 to 800,000 clones; 80% to 95% were counted once. The ten largest clonotypes hold 30% to 40% of the sample. The sequenced sample consisted of memory CD8+ T cells from PBMCs. The meaning of the sample's cell subset or site label: CD45RO+ cells pooled with CCR7-negative TemRA cells. These receptors were taken from a man aged 18 to 30 in good health. Some clones in this sample may be carry-over from other donors' samples.

This clone was seen only once. V usage is TRBV9 and J usage is TRBJ2-1, with 7 bases that match TRBD1. This CDR3 has 15 residues. CDR1 is SGDLS and CDR2 is YYNGEE in the germline V gene. V gave up 6 bases and J gave up 2 bases; unmatched junction bases: 8. The CDR3 sequence: CASTPEGTAYNEQFF. The DNA of the CDR3 is TGTGCCAGCACCCCCGAGGGGACAGCCTACAATGAGCAGTTCTTC.

This sequence joins TRBV5-1 and TRBJ2-4; D is perhaps TRBD1 (6 bases). CDR1 and CDR2 (germline): SGHRS, YFSETQ. CDR3 length: 16 residues. V gave up 0 bases and J gave up 0 bases, with 10 bases separating them. The DNA of the CDR3 is TGCGCCAGCAGCTTGGGGGGGCGCCGAGCCAAAAACATTCAGTACTTC. Protein sequence: CASSLGGRRAKNIQYF.

This rearrangement joins TRBV10-2 to TRBJ1-5; D remains ambiguous. Looked up from germline, CDR1 is WSHSY and CDR2 is SAAADI. V lost 5 bases to trimming and J lost 2 bases, with 7 bases between them. The CDR3 has 13 residues. CDR3 amino acids: CASSTLRNQPQHF. CDR3 nucleotides: TGCGCCAGCAGTACTCTCCGCAATCAGCCCCAGCATTTT.

V usage is TRBV21-1 and J usage is TRBJ1-2. TRBV21-1 is classified as a pseudogene. This CDR3 contains 12 residues. This chain's CDR3 is CASSQLTSGYTF. The CDR3 DNA follows: TGTGCCAGCAGCCAACTGACTAGCGGCTACACCTTC.

The CDR3 region has the DNA TGCGCCAGCAGCTGGGGACACGCTAGCACAGATACGCAGTATTTT. It yields the protein CASSWGHASTDTQYF. V usage is TRBV5-1 and J usage is TRBJ2-3; possibly TRBD1 for D (6 bases). This CDR3 comprises 15 residues. Germline CDR1 and CDR2: SGHRS and YFSETQ. V was clipped by 3 bases and J by 0 bases, with 11 bases between them.

The count of this clone is one. V usage is TRBV11-2 and J usage is TRBJ2-1; 7 bases are shared with TRBD2. Germline loops: CDR1 SGHAT, CDR2 FQNNGV. The ends lost 6 bases at V and 0 bases at J; junction bases unmatched: 8. This CDR3 is built from 16 residues. CDR3 amino acids: CASRPNLAASYNEQFF. The DNA of the CDR3 is TGTGCCAGCAGGCCAAACCTAGCGGCCTCCTACAATGAGCAGTTCTTC.

This chain joins TRBV6-4 and TRBJ1-1, with D maybe TRBD1 (5 bases). This CDR3 has 15 amino acids. CDR1 and CDR2 from the germline V gene are MRHNA and SNTAGT. With 5 bases removed from V and 12 bases from J, the gap between germline ends came to 25 bases. In DNA, the CDR3 is TGTGCCAGCAGTAACAACCTTTGGGGCAGTGACTTGACTTTCTTT. This sequence encodes CASSNNLWGSDLTFF.

The table lists this clone with many counts. V is TRBV29-1 and J is TRBJ2-3, with D perhaps matching TRBD2 (6 bases). The germline V gene encodes CDR1 SQVTM and CDR2 ANQGSEA. The CDR3 sequence is 14 residues long. The V end lost 7 bases, the J end lost 1 base, and 15 bases lay between the germline ends. Here the CDR3 DNA reads TGCAGCGCCCAGCTAGCGCCACGCACAGATACGCAGTATTTT. Protein: CSAQLAPRTDTQYF.

The chain joins TRBV29-1 to TRBJ2-1; 12 positions match TRBD2. Germline V gene data show CDR1 as SQVTM and CDR2 as ANQGSEA. This CDR3 comprises 18 residues. J was trimmed by 2 bases and V by 0 bases; bases with no gene match: 8. CDR3 loop: CSVEDRRASGRAYNEQFF. In nucleotides, the CDR3 is TGCAGCGTTGAAGATCGTAGGGCTAGCGGGAGGGCCTACAATGAGCAGTTCTTC.

The sample holds a few counts of this clone. This rearrangement joins TRBV5-8 to TRBJ2-7, with D possibly being TRBD2 (6 bases). Trimming removed 2 bases from V and 1 base from J, with 10 bases in between. The CDR3 consists of 14 residues. Germline V gene sequence: CDR1 SGHTS, CDR2 YDEGEE. CDR3 sequence: CASSFMGTSYEQYF. The CDR3 DNA reads TGTGCCAGCAGCTTTATGGGGACTTCCTACGAGCAGTACTTC. Filled out from reference TRBV5-8 and TRBJ2-7, the complete variable domain reads EAGVTQSPTHLIKTRGQQATLRCSPISGHTSVYWYQQALGLGLQFLLWYDEGEERNRGNFPPRFSGRQFPNYSSELNVNALELEDSALYLCASSFMGTSYEQYFGPGTRLTVT.

The rearrangement links TRBV7-8 to TRBJ2-7; possibly TRBD2 for D (6 bases). This CDR3 comprises 15 residues. Germline V CDR1 and CDR2: SGHVS, FQNEAQ. Trimming removed 0 bases from V and 0 bases from J, with 9 bases in between. CDR3 sequence reads: CASSLAGGTSYEQYF. The CDR3 region has the DNA TGTGCCAGCAGCTTAGCTGGGGGGACCTCCTACGAGCAGTACTTC.

This sequence joins TRBV4-1 and TRBJ2-6; D remains unclear. Germline V lookup: CDR1 MGHRA, CDR2 YSYEKL. The CDR3 length is 16 residues. V was pared by 2 bases and J by 6 bases, with 14 bases between. CDR3 DNA: TGCGCCAGCAGCCAAACTGAGGATAGGGAGGCCAACGTCCTGACTTTC. Translation: CASSQTEDREANVLTF.

The rearrangement uses TRBV6-5 and TRBJ2-2; D is unclear. The CDR3 is 15 residues long. V was trimmed by 4 bases and J by 5 bases, leaving 14 bases between them. Germline lookup yields CDR1 MNHEY and CDR2 SVGAGI. The DNA for the CDR3 is TGTGCCAGCAGTTTCAAACCCGTCGGAACCGGGGAGCTGTTTTTT. Translated: CASSFKPVGTGELFF.

J is TRBJ1-6 and V is TRBV7-9; 8 bases are a match to TRBD1. Germline lookup yields CDR1 SEHNR and CDR2 FQNEAQ (reference sequence). This CDR3 contains 14 residues. The J segment lost 8 bases and the V segment lost 6 bases, leaving 6 bases of the junction unmatched. The DNA for the CDR3 is TGTGCCAGCAGAACAGGGGGAGGTGATTCACCCCTCCACTTT. Protein sequence: CASRTGGGDSPLHF.

The rearrangement uses TRBV5-1 and TRBJ2-1, with TRBD2 identical over 8 bases. CDR3 length: 15 amino acids. CDR1 and CDR2 (germline): SGHRS, YFSETQ. V gave up 3 bases and J gave up 7 bases; unmatched junction bases: 9. CDR3 sequence (DNA): TGCGCCAGCAGCTACGACGGGAGGGCGGCGAATGAGCAGTTCTTC. It yields the protein CASSYDGRAANEQFF. Supplemented by reference TRBV5-1 and TRBJ2-1, the full variable domain reads KAGVTQTPRYLIKTRGQQVTLSCSPISGHRSVSWYQQTPGQGLQFLFEYFSETQRNKGNFPGRFSGRQFSNSRSEMNVSTLELGDSALYLCASSYDGRAANEQFFGPGTRLTVL.

The gene calls are TRBV27 and TRBJ2-5; tentative D call: TRBD2 (5 bases). Deletions cut 4 bases from V and 7 bases from J, with 10 bases between. The CDR3 sequence is 12 residues long. Germline V gene lookup returns CDR1 MNHEY and CDR2 SMNVEV (reference sequence). The CDR3 sequence: CASSSPRGTQYF. The CDR3 DNA is TGTGCCAGCAGTTCCCCCCGGGGGACCCAGTACTTC.

The chain has TRBV9 and TRBJ2-7; 9 bases map to TRBD1. CDR3 length equals 13 residues. V shed 4 bases and J 7 bases; nucleotides not matched to a gene: 6. Looked up from germline, CDR1 is SGDLS and CDR2 is YYNGEE. The CDR3 reads CASSTGGAGEQYF. CDR3 sequence (DNA): TGTGCCAGCAGCACAGGGGGCGCGGGGGAGCAGTACTTC.

This clone has just a few counts. The chain joins TRBV12-5 to TRBJ1-1, with a tentative D call TRBD1 (5 bases). CDR3 length: 13 residues. The V and J ends lost 0 bases and 11 bases respectively, with 13 bases between them. The germline CDR1 and CDR2 sequences are LGHNT and FRNRAP. CDR3 in DNA: TGTGCTAGTGGTTTGGTGCGGAGGGGTCAGGCTTTCTTT. Translated, it gives CASGLVRRGQAFF.

The J gene is TRBJ2-3, the V gene TRBV5-1, with TRBD2 identical over 16 bases. CDR1 and CDR2 from the germline V gene are SGHRS and YFSETQ. This CDR3 comprises 19 residues. V shed 0 bases, J shed 5 bases, and the junction held 9 bases outside the gene matches. The chain's CDR3 is CASSLALGLAGGPLDTQYF. CDR3 DNA: TGCGCCAGCAGCTTGGCCTTGGGACTAGCGGGAGGGCCGTTAGATACGCAGTATTTT.

This clone was detected only a few times. The rearrangement links TRBV13 to TRBJ2-7, with D possibly matching TRBD1 (6 bases). CDR1 and CDR2 from the germline V gene are PRHDT and FYEKMQ (reference sequence). V was trimmed by 1 base and J by 3 bases, leaving 7 bases between them. The CDR3 covers 13 residues. The DNA for the CDR3 is TGTGCCAGCAGCTTAGACAGGGACTACGAGCAGTACTTC. The encoded protein is CASSLDRDYEQYF.

At least ten counts were recorded for this clone. The chain joins TRBV11-2 to TRBJ1-1, with D uncertain. The CDR3 runs 14 residues. Trimming left V 1 base short and J 7 bases short, with 13 bases between. Looked up from germline, CDR1 is SGHAT and CDR2 is FQNNGV. CDR3 loop: CASSLAVYLGEAFF. CDR3 nucleotides: TGTGCCAGCAGCTTAGCCGTCTACCTAGGTGAAGCTTTCTTT.

The chain combines TRBV13 with TRBJ2-1; no clear D. The CDR3 contains 11 residues. V lost 4 bases and J lost 5, with 3 bases in between. The V gene's germline CDR1 is PRHDT and CDR2 FYEKMQ (reference sequence). This CDR3 reads CASSWDNEQFF. In DNA, the CDR3 is TGTGCCAGCAGCTGGGACAATGAGCAGTTCTTC. Filled out from reference TRBV13 and TRBJ2-1, the complete variable domain reads AAGVIQSPRHLIKEKRETATLKCYPIPRHDTVYWYQQGPGQDPQFLISFYEKMQSDKGSIPDRFSAQQFSDYHSELNMSSLELGDSALYFCASSWDNEQFFGPGTRLTVL.

J is TRBJ1-1 and V is TRBV19; no definite D call. CDR3 size: 12 residues. In germline, CDR1 is LNHDA, CDR2 SQIVND (reference sequence). Trimming pared 6 bases from V and 0 bases from J, leaving 5 bases between. CDR3 sequence reads: CASRTLNTEAFF. CDR3 coding DNA: TGTGCCAGTAGAACTTTGAACACTGAAGCTTTCTTT.

The chain is built from TRBV4-3 and TRBJ2-2; no clear D gene. Trimming stripped 4 bases from V and 2 bases from J, with 20 bases between. This CDR3 region has 18 residues. In germline, CDR1 is LGHNA, CDR2 YSLEER. CDR3: CASSPTRYPLGNTGELFF. Written as DNA, the CDR3 is TGCGCCAGCAGCCCAACAAGATACCCCCTGGGAAACACCGGGGAGCTGTTTTTT.

V gene TRBV9 combines with J gene TRBJ2-1, with 8 bases that match TRBD2. In germline, CDR1 is SGDLS, CDR2 YYNGEE. The CDR3 consists of 15 residues. V trimming: 0 bases; J trimming: 10 bases; junction bases outside the gene matches: 9. The CDR3 here is CASSVGSGSSEEQFF. CDR3 sequence (DNA): TGTGCCAGCAGCGTAGGGAGCGGGAGTTCTGAAGAGCAGTTCTTC.

The chain joins TRBV30 to TRBJ2-1; a possible D gene is TRBD1 (6 bases). The CDR3 is 14 amino acids. V lost 4 bases to trimming and J lost 1 base, with 11 bases between them. Looked up from germline, CDR1 is GTSNPN and CDR2 is SVGIG (reference sequence). CDR3 in amino acids: CAWNPTGSYNEQFF. As DNA, the CDR3 is TGTGCCTGGAACCCTACAGGGTCCTACAATGAGCAGTTCTTC.

The chain links TRBV2 to TRBJ1-1, with TRBD1 matching 7 bases. The CDR3 is 16 amino acids. Per germline, CDR1 SNHLY and CDR2 FYNNEI. V shed 6 bases, J shed 1 base, and the junction held 11 bases outside the gene matches. This CDR3 reads CASSDRQGFSNTEAFF. The CDR3 bases are TGTGCCAGCAGCGATAGACAGGGCTTTTCGAACACTGAAGCTTTCTTT. The variable domain in full, completed from reference TRBV2 and TRBJ1-1, reads EPEVTQTPSHQVTQMGQEVILRCVPISNHLYFYWYRQILGQKVEFLVSFYNNEISEKSEIFDDQFSVERPDGSNFTLKIRSTKLEDSAMYFCASSDRQGFSNTEAFFGQGTRLTVV.

V and J are TRBV4-2 and TRBJ2-1, with 7 bases fitting TRBD2. The CDR3 sequence is 14 residues long. Per germline, CDR1 LGHNA and CDR2 YNFKEQ. Unmatched junction bases numbered 7, after V lost 3 bases and J lost 8 bases. CDR3: CASSQPSGGYEQFF. CDR3 DNA sequence: TGTGCCAGCAGCCAGCCTAGCGGCGGATATGAGCAGTTCTTC.

The CDR3 DNA is TGTGCCAGCAGTGGCCCCCGGACAGCCCCCTACGAGCAGTACTTC. Translating it yields CASSGPRTAPYEQYF. The chain joins TRBV25-1 to TRBJ2-7, with D perhaps TRBD1 (6 bases). V lost 4 bases to trimming and J lost 2 bases, with 15 bases between them. There are 15 residues in the CDR3. The V gene's germline CDR1 is MGHDK and CDR2 SYGVNS.

CDR3 nucleotides: TGTGCCAGCAGTCCAACGCGACAGGTTGCGTTCTTCGGCACTGAAGCTTTCTTT. Its translation is CASSPTRQVAFFGTEAFF. The rearrangement uses TRBV28 and TRBJ1-1; tentatively, D is TRBD1 (6 bases). The CDR3 runs to 18 residues. The ends were cut back, 5 bases at V and 4 bases at J, with 26 bases in the middle. CDR1 and CDR2 (germline): MDHEN, SYDVKM.

This clone has more than one count but fewer than ten. This chain links TRBV7-2 with TRBJ2-1; D is unresolved. The germline gives CDR1 SGHTA, CDR2 FQGNSA. Trimming removed 6 bases at V and 9 bases at J, with 12 bases between. CDR3 length: 12 residues. CDR3 sequence (DNA): TGTGCCAGCAGTGTCCGGAAAGGTGAGCAGTTCTTC. Residues: CASSVRKGEQFF.

This clone has just a few counts. CDR3 region: CASSPDSSNEKLFF. Here the CDR3 DNA reads TGTGCCAGCAGTCCAGACAGCTCTAATGAAAAACTGTTTTTT. The V call is TRBV27, the J call TRBJ1-4; D perhaps matches TRBD1 (5 bases). The V gene's germline CDR1 is MNHEY and CDR2 SMNVEV (reference sequence). This CDR3 region has 14 residues. V shed 5 bases and J shed 3 bases, with 10 bases lying between them. The variable domain in full, with the rest retrieved from reference TRBV27 and TRBJ1-4, is EAQVTQNPRYLITVTGKKLTVTCSQNMNHEYMSWYRQDPGLGLRQIYYSMNVEVTDKGDVPEGYKVSRKEKRNFPLILESPSPNQTSLYFCASSPDSSNEKLFFGSGTQLSVL.